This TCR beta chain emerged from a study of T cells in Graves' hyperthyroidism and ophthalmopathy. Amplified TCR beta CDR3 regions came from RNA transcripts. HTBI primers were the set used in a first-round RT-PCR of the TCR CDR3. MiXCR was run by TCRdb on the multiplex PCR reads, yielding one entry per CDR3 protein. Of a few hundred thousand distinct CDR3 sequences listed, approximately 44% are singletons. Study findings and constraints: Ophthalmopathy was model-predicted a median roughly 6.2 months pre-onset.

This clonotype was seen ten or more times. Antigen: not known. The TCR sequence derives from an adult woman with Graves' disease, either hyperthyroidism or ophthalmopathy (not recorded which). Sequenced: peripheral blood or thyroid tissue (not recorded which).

CDR3: CASKTIGDNYGYTF. CDR3 in DNA: TGTGCCAGCAAAACCATCGGGGATAACTATGGCTACACCTTC. The chain joins TRBV6-6 to TRBJ1-2, with D uncertain. The CDR3 is made up of 14 amino acids. V was clipped by 7 bases and J by 1 base, with 13 bases between them. Germline lookup yields CDR1 MNHNY and CDR2 SVGAGI (reference sequence).